These 30 T cell receptor beta chains originate from one sample sequenced in a study of T cell repertoires in cytomegalovirus infection. These TCRs' antigens remain unknown. MiXCR was run by TCRdb on the reads, yielding one entry per CDR3 protein. The sample consists of 570,000 or so distinct CDR3 sequences, 40% of them appearing once. The specimen was cultured PBMCs, collected from culture after CMV antigen stimulation. These receptors originate from a human donor in good health (CMV status not recorded). Some clones in this sample may be carry-over from other donors' samples.

The J gene is TRBJ2-5, the V gene TRBV19; D not certain. Between the trimmed V and J ends, which lost 3 bases and 7 bases, there was a span of 12 bases. The CDR3 is made up of 13 amino acids. Germline CDR1 LNHDA, CDR2 SQIVND (reference sequence). CDR3 bases: TGTGCCAGTAGTATGGTGCTGGAAGGGACCCAGTACTTC. Translated, it gives CASSMVLEGTQYF.

This clonotype was recorded many times. The chain couples TRBV7-2 to TRBJ1-5; the match to TRBD1 covers 11 bases. Trimming took 2 bases from V and 4 from J; bases not matched to a gene: 4. The germline V gene encodes CDR1 SGHTA and CDR2 FQGNSA. There are 16 residues in the CDR3. The chain's CDR3 is CASSLRGTGGNQPQHF. The CDR3 DNA is TGTGCCAGCAGCTTACGCGGGACAGGGGGGAATCAGCCCCAGCATTTT.

The chain joins TRBV7-2 to TRBJ2-1; D gene unclear. The CDR3 sequence is 14 residues long. The V end lost 1 base, the J end lost 4 bases, and 8 bases lay between the germline ends. Germline V gene sequence: CDR1 SGHTA, CDR2 FQGNSA. As DNA, the CDR3 is TGTGCCAGCAGCTTAGTTCAGGTGTACAATGAGCAGTTCTTC. Encoded protein: CASSLVQVYNEQFF.

This clonotype was recorded a few times. This chain joins TRBV11-2 and TRBJ2-5; TRBD2 matches at 11 bases. Germline CDR1 reads SGHAT; CDR2 reads FQNNGV. The ends lost 1 base at V and 7 bases at J; junction bases unmatched: 5. CDR3 length: 15 amino acids. The chain's CDR3 is CASSLGFGTSGTQYF. CDR3 in DNA: TGTGCCAGCAGCTTAGGCTTCGGGACTAGCGGGACCCAGTACTTC.

In this sample, this clonotype turned up a few times. V and J are TRBV12-3 or TRBV12-4 and TRBJ2-1; no reliable D call. Trimming took 5 bases from V and 1 from J, leaving 6 bases between them. This CDR3 has 13 residues. CDR3 bases: TGTGCCAGCAGTGCCCCTTCCTACAATGAGCAGTTCTTC. This sequence encodes CASSAPSYNEQFF.

The chain combines TRBV28 with TRBJ2-5, with 7 nucleotides matching TRBD2. The length of the CDR3 is 14 residues. From germline, CDR1 is MDHEN and CDR2 SYDVKM. Trimming at V came to 10 bases and at J to 7 bases, leaving 15 bases not matched to a gene. CDR3 DNA: TGTGCCACTCTATACGGGGGGTCCCGGGCGACCCAGTACTTC. Its translation is CATLYGGSRATQYF.

The chain couples TRBV7-2 to TRBJ2-7; weak D call: TRBD2 (6 bases). V was clipped by 6 bases and J by 1 base, with 16 bases between them. This CDR3 is 15 amino acids long. CDR1 and CDR2 from the germline V gene are SGHTA and FQGNSA. CDR3 protein: CASRPTLGGSYEQYF. The CDR3 DNA reads TGTGCCAGCAGACCTACGCTTGGGGGGTCCTACGAGCAGTACTTC.

This clonotype was detected a few times. The chain couples TRBV20-1 to TRBJ2-1; a weak D match, TRBD2 (6 bases). There are 19 residues in the CDR3. The V gene lost 6 bases and the J gene lost 0 bases, with 27 bases spanning the gap. Germline CDR1 is DFQATT and CDR2 is SNEGSKA (reference sequence). The CDR3 bases are TGCAGTGCGAGTCATCTGGGGGGATCCACGAAGAGCTCCTACAATGAGCAGTTCTTC. Translating it yields CSASHLGGSTKSSYNEQFF.

This clonotype has just one count. CDR3: CASSEADPRSQYF. As DNA, the CDR3 is TGTGCCAGCAGTGAAGCGGACCCCCGATCCCAGTACTTC. The chain carries TRBV2 and TRBJ2-5; D remains ambiguous. V lost 0 bases, J lost 9 bases, and 11 bases lay in between. The germline V gene encodes CDR1 SNHLY and CDR2 FYNNEI. There are 13 residues in the CDR3.

This clonotype was recorded a few times. This rearrangement joins TRBV7-8 to TRBJ2-3; 9 bases fit TRBD2. CDR3 size: 16 residues. Germline CDR1 SGHVS, CDR2 FQNEAQ. The J segment lost 0 bases and the V segment lost 5 bases, leaving 6 bases of the junction unmatched. This chain's CDR3 is CASSPLAGTSTDTQYF. CDR3 bases: TGTGCCAGCAGCCCTCTAGCGGGGACGAGCACAGATACGCAGTATTTT.

There are a few counts of this clonotype. The chain combines TRBV4-3 with TRBJ2-2, with 8 positions matching TRBD1. The junction had 11 bases not matched to a gene; V was cut back by 1 base and J by 4 bases. The germline CDR1 and CDR2 sequences are LGHNA and YSLEER. This CDR3 has 18 amino acids. In nucleotides, the CDR3 is TGCGCCAGCAGCCAAGGTTCAGGGGGCGGGTTATCCACCGGGGAGCTGTTTTTT. It encodes CASSQGSGGGLSTGELFF.

The rearrangement links TRBV15 to TRBJ2-2, with TRBD1 identical over 8 bases. The CDR3 length is 15 residues. Trimming at V came to 5 bases and at J to 7 bases, leaving 9 bases not matched to a gene. Germline V gene data show CDR1 as LNHNV and CDR2 as YYDKDF (reference sequence). The CDR3 here is CATSPWAGGIGELFF. The CDR3, as DNA: TGTGCCACCAGCCCGTGGGCAGGGGGCATCGGGGAGCTGTTTTTT. Supplemented by reference TRBV15 and TRBJ2-2, the full variable domain reads DAMVIQNPRYQVTQFGKPVTLSCSQTLNHNVMYWYQQKSSQAPKLLFHYYDKDFNNEADTPDNFQSRRPNTSFCFLDIRSPGLGDTAMYLCATSPWAGGIGELFFGEGSRLTVL.

The CDR3 here is CASSPSSGNGGWRDEKLFF. CDR3 nucleotide sequence: TGTGCCAGCAGCCCATCCAGTGGAAACGGAGGTTGGCGAGATGAAAAACTGTTTTTT. This chain joins TRBV11-1 and TRBJ1-4; D unclear. CDR3 length equals 19 residues. Trimming removed 5 bases from V and 6 bases from J, with 28 bases in between. The germline V gene encodes CDR1 SGHAT and CDR2 FQDESV (reference sequence).

This clonotype was detected ten times or more. The chain employs TRBV6-2 or TRBV6-3 and TRBJ2-5; D perhaps matches TRBD2 (5 bases). V lost 3 bases, J lost 1 base, and 12 bases lay in between. The CDR3 extends over 15 amino acids. Looked up from germline, CDR1 is MNHEY and CDR2 is SVGEGT. The DNA of the CDR3 is TGTGCCAGCAGTTATGAAGGAGGTACCCAAGAGACCCAGTACTTC. Translating gives CASSYEGGTQETQYF.

This clonotype was observed a few times. The rearrangement uses TRBV7-2 and TRBJ2-1, with D possibly matching TRBD1 (5 bases). The CDR3 consists of 16 residues. V lost 1 base, J lost 4 bases, and 14 bases lay in between. Germline-derived CDR1 and CDR2 are SGHTA and FQGNSA. The CDR3 reads CASSLEPGWGYNEQFF. CDR3 in DNA: TGTGCCAGCAGCTTAGAGCCAGGGTGGGGATACAATGAGCAGTTCTTC. Filled out from reference TRBV7-2 and TRBJ2-1, the complete variable domain reads GAGVSQSPSNKVTEKGKDVELRCDPISGHTALYWYRQSLGQGLEFLIYFQGNSAPDKSGLPSDRFSAERTGGSVSTLTIQRTQQEDSAVYLCASSLEPGWGYNEQFFGPGTRLTVL.

The V and J genes are TRBV7-2 and TRBJ2-5; TRBD2 might be the D (5 bases). CDR1 is SGHTA, CDR2 FQGNSA, per germline. The CDR3 extends over 15 amino acids. The V gene lost 1 base and the J gene lost 10 bases, with 19 bases spanning the gap. In nucleotides, the CDR3 is TGTGCCAGCAGCTTAGTACCCGGGCCGCCGAGGGACCAGTACTTC. Its translation: CASSLVPGPPRDQYF. The variable domain in full, completed from reference TRBV7-2 and TRBJ2-5, reads GAGVSQSPSNKVTEKGKDVELRCDPISGHTALYWYRQSLGQGLEFLIYFQGNSAPDKSGLPSDRFSAERTGGSVSTLTIQRTQQEDSAVYLCASSLVPGPPRDQYFGPGTRLLVL.

This clonotype has only a few counts. This chain uses TRBV6-1 with TRBJ2-7, with D possibly being TRBD1 or TRBD2 (7 bases each). This CDR3 comprises 15 residues. Trimming cost V 0 bases and J 2 bases, with 11 bases left between them. The V gene's germline CDR1 is MNHNS and CDR2 SASEGT. The CDR3 protein is CASSEAGRGPYEQYF. CDR3 DNA: TGTGCCAGCAGTGAAGCAGGGAGGGGGCCCTACGAGCAGTACTTC.

This clonotype was observed a few times. The genes are TRBV7-6 and TRBJ2-2, with 9 bases identical to TRBD1. Germline V CDR1 and CDR2: SGHVS, FNYEAQ. J lost 3 bases, V lost 5 bases, and 10 bases had no gene match. The CDR3 consists of 17 residues. CDR3 in amino acids: CASSPLGTGTYTGELFF. The CDR3 nucleotides are TGTGCCAGCAGCCCACTCGGGACAGGGACCTACACCGGGGAGCTGTTTTTT.

The chain uses TRBV7-2 and TRBJ2-7, with 8 bases lining up with TRBD2. Germline trimming cut 5 bases from V and 2 bases from J; bases unmatched to any gene: 14. CDR3 length: 17 amino acids. From germline, CDR1 is SGHTA and CDR2 FQGNSA. The CDR3 here is CASSRKPSGRLAYEQYF. The DNA of the CDR3 is TGTGCCAGCAGCCGTAAACCTAGCGGGCGCCTCGCCTACGAGCAGTACTTC. The whole variable domain, filled in from reference TRBV7-2 and TRBJ2-7, reads GAGVSQSPSNKVTEKGKDVELRCDPISGHTALYWYRQSLGQGLEFLIYFQGNSAPDKSGLPSDRFSAERTGGSVSTLTIQRTQQEDSAVYLCASSRKPSGRLAYEQYFGPGTRLTVT.

V usage is TRBV3-1 and J usage is TRBJ2-7; no clear D gene. This CDR3 has 11 residues. Germline loops: CDR1 LGHDT, CDR2 YNNKEL (reference sequence). Between the trimmed V and J ends, which lost 4 bases and 7 bases, there was a span of 8 bases. CDR3 coding DNA: TGTGCCAGCAGCCGGGCTCGGGAGCAGTACTTC. It codes for CASSRAREQYF.

The genes are TRBV6-1 and TRBJ1-6; the D gene is possibly TRBD1 (6 bases). Germline V gene lookup returns CDR1 MNHNS and CDR2 SASEGT. V was pared by 6 bases and J by 1 base, with 10 bases between. This CDR3 is built from 15 residues. CDR3 loop: CASSRGLSYNSPLHF. In DNA form, the CDR3 reads TGTGCCAGCAGCAGGGGCCTTTCCTATAATTCACCCCTCCACTTT.

This clonotype was picked up a small number of times. The V and J genes are TRBV28 and TRBJ1-2; D unresolved. CDR1 is MDHEN and CDR2 is SYDVKM in the germline V gene. CDR3 length equals 13 residues. V lost 1 base and J 4 bases, leaving 7 bases between the germline ends. Here the CDR3 DNA reads TGTGCCAGCAGTTTATCCAGGCCCTATGGCTACACCTTC. Its protein is CASSLSRPYGYTF.

This chain uses TRBV18 with TRBJ2-3, with 13 bases that match TRBD2. J lost 4 bases, V lost 2 bases, and 3 bases had no gene match. Germline V gives CDR1 KGHSH, CDR2 LQKENI. The length of the CDR3 is 16 residues. The CDR3 DNA sequence: TGTGCCAGCTCACCAGGACTAGCGGGAGAGGCAGATACGCAGTATTTT. Its translation is CASSPGLAGEADTQYF.

This clonotype was observed a handful of times. The gene calls are TRBV12-3 or TRBV12-4 and TRBJ2-7; 10 bases line up with TRBD1. V lost 4 bases and J lost 5; bases outside the gene matches: 8. The CDR3 loop spans 15 amino acids. CDR3 DNA: TGTGCCAGCAGTTCCCCGGGACAGGGGCGGGACGAGCAGTACTTC. This sequence encodes CASSSPGQGRDEQYF.

This clonotype was seen a handful of times. This rearrangement joins TRBV4-2 to TRBJ2-5; D not resolved. Trimming took 0 bases from V and 4 from J, leaving 18 bases between them. The germline V gene encodes CDR1 LGHNA and CDR2 YNFKEQ. The CDR3 totals 17 residues. The CDR3 reads CASSQEGSFQDAETQYF. In DNA, the CDR3 is TGTGCCAGCAGCCAAGAGGGGTCCTTCCAAGACGCAGAGACCCAGTACTTC.

The chain joins TRBV6-2 or TRBV6-3 to TRBJ1-2, with D tentatively TRBD1 (5 bases). V gave up 7 bases and J gave up 0 bases, with 12 bases separating them. Germline assignment: CDR1 MNHEY and CDR2 SVGEGT. The CDR3 length is 14 residues. CDR3 DNA: TGTGCCAGCACAGACAGTTCGACTAACTATGGCTACACCTTC. Its protein product is CASTDSSTNYGYTF.

This clonotype occurred a few times. The CDR3 DNA reads TGTGCCAGCAGTGAAGCGCAGGGGAGCAATCAGCCCCAGCATTTT. This translates into CASSEAQGSNQPQHF. The chain couples TRBV6-1 to TRBJ1-5, with D possibly being TRBD1 (6 bases). The CDR3 totals 15 residues. V lost 0 bases to trimming and J lost 1 base, with 7 bases between them. The germline V gene has CDR1 MNHNS and CDR2 SASEGT.

V is TRBV7-9 and J is TRBJ1-3; no clear D gene. Germline loops: CDR1 SEHNR, CDR2 FQNEAQ (reference sequence). The CDR3 runs to 16 residues. The V gene lost 1 base and the J gene lost 2 bases, with 12 bases spanning the gap. CDR3 bases: TGTGCCAGCAGCTTAGGGGTCGGCGCGACTGGAAACACCATATATTTT. Translated, it gives CASSLGVGATGNTIYF.

This CDR3 reads CASSYRAANSPLHF. In DNA, the CDR3 is TGTGCCAGCAGCTATAGAGCTGCCAATTCACCCCTCCACTTT. The V and J genes are TRBV7-2 and TRBJ1-6; D gene unclear. CDR3 length: 14 amino acids. CDR1 SGHTA and CDR2 FQGNSA come from the germline V gene. The V end lost 4 bases, the J end lost 7 bases, and 11 bases lay between the germline ends.

This clonotype was picked up a small number of times. The chain links TRBV6-2 or TRBV6-3 to TRBJ2-1; no firm D call. Trimming shortened V by 2 bases and J by 2 bases, and 1 base separated the two germline ends. Germline V gives CDR1 MNHEY, CDR2 SVGEGT. The CDR3 loop spans 12 amino acids. CDR3 residues: CASSYPYNEQFF. CDR3 nucleotides: TGTGCCAGCAGTTACCCCTACAATGAGCAGTTCTTC.